The 21 T cell receptor beta chains below all came from one sample that was sequenced in a study of shared clonotypes between healthy human individuals. Some clones are missing from TCRdb's copy, which holds only in-frame ones; the method was immunoSEQ multiplex PCR. The table shows 2 million or so clones, with 95% occurring only once. Material for sequencing was naive CD4+ T cells sorted from blood. Indicated subset: CD45RA+ positively selected. All receptors come from a young man in good health.

The count of this clone is one. The chain recombines TRBV29-1 with TRBJ2-3, with D hard to call. V dropped 3 bases and J dropped 3 bases, with 13 bases sitting between them. Germline-derived CDR1 and CDR2 are SQVTM and ANQGSEA. This CDR3 region has 14 residues. CDR3 sequence: CSVDTPRRTDTQYF. In DNA, the CDR3 is TGCAGCGTTGACACCCCCAGGAGAACAGATACGCAGTATTTT.

This chain uses TRBV10-3 with TRBJ2-6; no reliable D call. Trimming pared 0 bases from V and 3 bases from J, leaving 9 bases between. CDR1 is ENHRY, CDR2 SYGVKD, per germline. This CDR3 contains 16 residues. CDR3 in DNA: TGTGCCATCAGTGAGTCCTGGGGATTTGGGGCCAACGTCCTGACTTTC. Amino acids: CAISESWGFGANVLTF.

This clone was observed a single time. The chain carries TRBV19 and TRBJ2-4; no reliable D call. Trimming pared 8 bases from V and 1 base from J, leaving 9 bases between. The germline CDR1 and CDR2 sequences are LNHDA and SQIVND (reference sequence). The CDR3 loop spans 13 amino acids. Here the CDR3 reads CASGQDAKNIQYF. CDR3 DNA: TGTGCCAGTGGTCAAGACGCCAAAAACATTCAGTACTTC. Combining the CDR3 with reference TRBV19 and TRBJ2-4 gives the whole variable domain DGGITQSPKYLFRKEGQNVTLSCEQNLNHDAMYWYRQDPGQGLRLIYYSQIVNDFQKGDIAEGYSVSREKKESFPLTVTSAQKNPTAFYLCASGQDAKNIQYFGAGTRLSVL.

V and J are TRBV6-1 and TRBJ1-6, with a tentative D call TRBD1 (5 bases). The CDR3 sequence is 15 residues long. Deletions cut 1 base from V and 9 bases from J, with 13 bases between. The germline V gene encodes CDR1 MNHNS and CDR2 SASEGT. CDR3 region: CASSEGGSVRSPLHF. The CDR3 region has the DNA TGTGCCAGCAGTGAAGGGGGGTCCGTGCGTTCACCCCTCCACTTT.

This sequence joins TRBV30 and TRBJ1-4, with D possibly matching TRBD1 (5 bases). CDR1 and CDR2 from the germline V gene are GTSNPN and SVGIG (reference sequence). The CDR3 has 13 residues. V lost 7 bases to trimming and J lost 4 bases, with 13 bases between them. DNA of the CDR3: TGTGCCTCATCTGACAGATTTAATGAAAAACTGTTTTTT. Translating gives CASSDRFNEKLFF.

The chain is built from TRBV6-1 and TRBJ1-3, with D possibly TRBD1 on 5 matching bases. Per the germline V gene, CDR1 is MNHNS and CDR2 is SASEGT. This CDR3 is built from 13 residues. V was cut by 8 bases and J by 8 bases, with 16 bases left in between. The DNA for the CDR3 is TGTGCCAGCCTCCGGGGGACCCGGGACACCATATATTTT. Its translation is CASLRGTRDTIYF.

This chain connects TRBV9 to TRBJ2-1; 8 bases fit TRBD2. Germline V lookup: CDR1 SGDLS, CDR2 YYNGEE. Unmatched junction bases numbered 8, after V lost 1 base and J lost 8 bases. There are 15 residues in the CDR3. The CDR3 loop is CASSVTSGSFYEQFF. The DNA for the CDR3 is TGTGCCAGCAGCGTAACAAGCGGGAGTTTCTATGAGCAGTTCTTC.

The rearrangement links TRBV7-8 to TRBJ1-2; no definite D call. The germline gives CDR1 SGHVS, CDR2 FQNEAQ. The V and J ends lost 1 base and 8 bases respectively, with 14 bases between them. The CDR3 spans 14 residues. CDR3 nucleotide sequence: TGTGCCAGCAGCTTAGGACACAGCGACTGGGGCTACACCTTC. It codes for CASSLGHSDWGYTF.

A word on this clone: A read error may produce the germline difference seen at one junction end. The chain is built from TRBV5-1 and TRBJ2-1, with TRBD2 identical over 7 bases. CDR1 SGHRS and CDR2 YFSETQ come from the germline V gene. There are 12 residues in the CDR3. The CDR3 loop reads CASSLAGGEGLF. CDR3 DNA: TGCGCCAGCAGCTTGGCCGGCGGGGAGGGGCTCTTC.

J is TRBJ1-2 and V is TRBV7-2; the D gene is possibly TRBD1 (5 bases). This CDR3 spans 14 amino acids. Germline V gives CDR1 SGHTA, CDR2 FQGNSA. Between the trimmed V and J ends, which lost 5 bases and 4 bases, there was a span of 14 bases. The CDR3 region has the DNA TGTGCCAGCAGCCCAACGGCGGGGCTCTATGGCTACACCTTC. Its protein is CASSPTAGLYGYTF.

The chain recombines TRBV4-1 with TRBJ2-7, with 7 bases lining up with TRBD1. The CDR3 runs 16 residues. Germline V gene sequence: CDR1 MGHRA, CDR2 YSYEKL. Trimming cost V 1 base and J 4 bases; bases outside gene matches: 10. The CDR3 DNA reads as TGCGCCAGCAGCCAAGGGGTACGAGACAGGGTGTACGAGCAGTACTTC. Residues: CASSQGVRDRVYEQYF.

The chain recombines TRBV28 with TRBJ1-5; 9 bases fit TRBD1. J was trimmed by 6 bases and V by 4 bases; bases with no gene match: 13. The CDR3 is made up of 17 amino acids. Per germline, CDR1 MDHEN and CDR2 SYDVKM. Written as DNA, the CDR3 is TGTGCCAGCAGTTCCTCGGGGAGGACAGGGGACGGTCAGCCCCAGCATTTT. As protein: CASSSSGRTGDGQPQHF.

Only one count was recorded for this clone. The chain recombines TRBV5-1 with TRBJ2-7, with 9 bases lining up with TRBD1. The CDR3 runs 13 residues. Germline V gene data show CDR1 as SGHRS and CDR2 as YFSETQ. The V gene end was trimmed by 4 bases and the J gene end by 6 bases; junction bases not matched to a gene: 5. DNA for the CDR3: TGCGCCAGCAGCAAGACAGGGGGGTCCGAGCAGTACTTC. Encoded protein: CASSKTGGSEQYF.

The V call is TRBV27, the J call TRBJ1-1; no reliable D call. The germline V gene has CDR1 MNHEY and CDR2 SMNVEV (reference sequence). V lost 4 bases, J lost 0 bases, and 6 bases lay in between. This CDR3 region has 13 residues. CDR3 residues: CASSYKLNTEAFF. CDR3 nucleotides: TGTGCCAGCAGTTATAAGCTGAACACTGAAGCTTTCTTT.

J is TRBJ2-1 and V is TRBV2, with a tentative D call TRBD2 (5 bases). Germline V CDR1 and CDR2: SNHLY, FYNNEI. Trimming shortened V by 5 bases and J by 6 bases, and 11 bases separated the two germline ends. The CDR3 spans 13 residues. For the CDR3, the DNA is TGTGCCAGCAGTTCGGACTTTCTCAATGAGCAGTTCTTC. Translation gives CASSSDFLNEQFF.

The rearrangement joins TRBV19 to TRBJ2-1; no clear D gene. Trimming left V 3 bases short and J 1 base short, with 13 bases between. From germline, CDR1 is LNHDA and CDR2 SQIVND (reference sequence). CDR3 length: 16 residues. DNA of the CDR3: TGTGCCAGTAGTATCAGAGCCTCCTTATCCTACAATGAGCAGTTCTTC. This codes for CASSIRASLSYNEQFF.

The chain has TRBV7-2 and TRBJ2-3; TRBD2 matches 9 bases. With V trimmed by 2 bases and J by 7 bases, 16 bases remained unmatched. This CDR3 contains 18 residues. Looked up from germline, CDR1 is SGHTA and CDR2 is FQGNSA. CDR3 nucleotides: TGTGCCAGCAGCTTACTACATAAAGCGGGGGGCCTTAGGAATACGCAGTATTTT. Protein product: CASSLLHKAGGLRNTQYF. Full variable domain (remainder filled in from reference TRBV7-2 and TRBJ2-3): GAGVSQSPSNKVTEKGKDVELRCDPISGHTALYWYRQSLGQGLEFLIYFQGNSAPDKSGLPSDRFSAERTGGSVSTLTIQRTQQEDSAVYLCASSLLHKAGGLRNTQYFGPGTRLTVL.

This rearrangement joins TRBV28 to TRBJ1-2; possible D gene TRBD1, 5 bases. This CDR3 comprises 13 residues. Between the trimmed V and J ends, which lost 5 bases and 2 bases, there was a span of 9 bases. Per germline, CDR1 MDHEN and CDR2 SYDVKM. The CDR3: CASSPRVNYGYTF. DNA for the CDR3: TGTGCCAGCAGTCCCAGGGTCAACTATGGCTACACCTTC.

A word on this clone: Distinct nucleotide sequences in the sample also encode this CDR3. The chain is built from TRBV7-9 and TRBJ1-5; D gene uncertain. The CDR3 runs 13 residues. Germline CDR1 SEHNR, CDR2 FQNEAQ (reference sequence). The V end was cut by 5 bases, the J end by 1 base, with 6 bases between. The CDR3 DNA sequence: TGTGCCAGCAGCAGAGACAGCAATCAGCCCCAGCATTTT. The encoded protein is CASSRDSNQPQHF.

The V and J genes are TRBV2 and TRBJ2-7; D is undetermined. In germline, CDR1 is SNHLY, CDR2 FYNNEI. The CDR3 has 12 residues. V was shortened by 4 bases and J by 7 bases, with 11 bases between the two germline ends. In DNA form, the CDR3 reads TGTGCCAGCAGTGTTCGAGACGGTGAGCAGTACTTC. Translating it yields CASSVRDGEQYF. Full variable domain (rest looked up from reference TRBV2 and TRBJ2-7): EPEVTQTPSHQVTQMGQEVILRCVPISNHLYFYWYRQILGQKVEFLVSFYNNEISEKSEIFDDQFSVERPDGSNFTLKIRSTKLEDSAMYFCASSVRDGEQYFGPGTRLTVT.

The V and J genes are TRBV5-4 and TRBJ1-2; TRBD1 matches at 10 bases. The CDR3 sequence is 16 residues long. With 4 bases clipped from V and 8 bases from J, the junction kept 14 bases outside the gene matches. CDR1 is SGHNT, CDR2 YYREEE, per germline (reference sequence). CDR3 sequence: CASSPFGPGTGEGYTF. The CDR3 DNA reads TGTGCCAGCAGCCCATTTGGGCCCGGGACAGGGGAAGGCTACACCTTC.